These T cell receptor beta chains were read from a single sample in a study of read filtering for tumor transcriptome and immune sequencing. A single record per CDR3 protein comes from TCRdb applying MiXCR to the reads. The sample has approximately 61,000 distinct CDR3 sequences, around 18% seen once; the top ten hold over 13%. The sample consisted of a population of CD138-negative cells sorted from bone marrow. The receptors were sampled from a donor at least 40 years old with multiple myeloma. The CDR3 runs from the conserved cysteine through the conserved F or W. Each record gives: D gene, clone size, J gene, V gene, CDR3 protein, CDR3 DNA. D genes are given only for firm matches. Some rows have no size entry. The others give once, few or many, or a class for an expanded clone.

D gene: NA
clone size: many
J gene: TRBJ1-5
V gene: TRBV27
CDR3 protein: CASSPSGNLNQPQHF
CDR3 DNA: TGTGCCAGCAGTCCCTCAGGGAATCTTAATCAGCCCCAGCATTTT

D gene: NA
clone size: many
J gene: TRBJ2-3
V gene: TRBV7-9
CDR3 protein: CASSPLEDTQYF
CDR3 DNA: TGTGCCAGCAGCCCCCTAGAAGATACGCAGTATTTT

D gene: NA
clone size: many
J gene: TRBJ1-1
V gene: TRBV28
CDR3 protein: CASSFRSGRTEAFF
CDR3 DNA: TGTGCCAGCAGTTTTCGTTCAGGGAGGACTGAAGCTTTCTTT

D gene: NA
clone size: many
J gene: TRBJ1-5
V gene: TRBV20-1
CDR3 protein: CSASPGGQSNQPQHF
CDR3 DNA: TGCAGTGCTAGTCCCGGGGGCCAAAGCAATCAGCCCCAGCATTTT

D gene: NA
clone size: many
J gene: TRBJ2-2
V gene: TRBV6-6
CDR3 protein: CASSYAGRTGELFF
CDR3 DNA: TGTGCCAGCAGTTATGCGGGGCGGACCGGGGAGCTGTTTTTT

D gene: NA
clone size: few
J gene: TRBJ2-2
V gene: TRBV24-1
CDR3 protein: CATSDGGRSSGELFF
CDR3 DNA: TGTGCCACCAGTGATGGAGGGAGAAGTTCCGGGGAGCTGTTTTTT

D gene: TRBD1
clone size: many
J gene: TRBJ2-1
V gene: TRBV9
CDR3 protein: CASSQDRGLYNEQFF
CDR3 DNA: TGTGCCAGCAGCCAAGACAGGGGGCTTTACAATGAGCAGTTCTTC

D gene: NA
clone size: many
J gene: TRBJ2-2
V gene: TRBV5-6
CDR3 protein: CASSLVWGKGTGELFF
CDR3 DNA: TGTGCCAGCAGCTTGGTGTGGGGTAAGGGCACCGGGGAGCTGTTTTTT

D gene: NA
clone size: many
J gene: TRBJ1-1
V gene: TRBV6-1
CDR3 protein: CASSEVSGNTEAFF
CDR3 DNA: TGTGCCAGCAGTGAAGTGTCAGGGAACACTGAAGCTTTCTTT

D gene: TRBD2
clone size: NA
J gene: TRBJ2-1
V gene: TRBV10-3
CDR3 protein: CAISESGSYNEQFF
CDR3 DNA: TGTGCCATCAGTGAGAGCGGGAGCTACAATGAGCAGTTCTTC

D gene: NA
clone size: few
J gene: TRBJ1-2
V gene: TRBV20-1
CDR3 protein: CSASEGRLYGYTF
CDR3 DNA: TGCAGTGCTAGCGAGGGGAGGCTTTATGGCTACACCTTC

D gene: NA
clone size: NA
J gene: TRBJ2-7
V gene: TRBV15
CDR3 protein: CATSYLRGASYEQYF
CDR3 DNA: TGTGCCACCAGCTATCTCAGGGGGGCCTCCTACGAGCAGTACTTC

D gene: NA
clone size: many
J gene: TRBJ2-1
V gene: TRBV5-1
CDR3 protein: CASSRGGGLYNEQFF
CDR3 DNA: TGCGCCAGCAGCAGGGGGGGGGGACTTTACAATGAGCAGTTCTTC

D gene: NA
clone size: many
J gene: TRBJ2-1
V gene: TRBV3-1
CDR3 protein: CASSQLVEQFF
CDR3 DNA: TGTGCCAGCAGCCAACTCGTGGAGCAGTTCTTC

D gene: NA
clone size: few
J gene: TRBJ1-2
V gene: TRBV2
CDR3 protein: CASSAMKSGYTF
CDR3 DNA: TGTGCCAGCAGTGCGATGAAGAGTGGCTACACCTTC

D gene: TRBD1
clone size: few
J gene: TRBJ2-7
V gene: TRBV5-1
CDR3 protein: CASSRDRENEQYF
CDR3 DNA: TGCGCCAGCAGTAGAGACAGGGAAAACGAGCAGTACTTC

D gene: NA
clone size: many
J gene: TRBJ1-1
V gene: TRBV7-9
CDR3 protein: CASSRWGGNTEAFF
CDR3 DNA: TGTGCCAGCAGCAGATGGGGCGGCAACACTGAAGCTTTCTTT

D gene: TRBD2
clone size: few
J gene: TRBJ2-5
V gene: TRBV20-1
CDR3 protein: CSARKTSGETQYF
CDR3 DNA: TGCAGTGCTAGAAAGACTAGCGGTGAGACCCAGTACTTC

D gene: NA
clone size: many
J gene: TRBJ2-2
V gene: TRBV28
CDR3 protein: CASSGHPTGTLGTGELFF
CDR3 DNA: TGTGCCAGCAGCGGTCACCCCACCGGGACATTAGGCACCGGGGAGCTGTTTTTT

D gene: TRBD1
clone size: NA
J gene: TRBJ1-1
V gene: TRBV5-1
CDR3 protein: CASSSDRASAWDTEAFF
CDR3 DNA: TGCGCCAGCAGCTCGGACAGGGCGTCGGCGTGGGACACTGAAGCTTTCTTT

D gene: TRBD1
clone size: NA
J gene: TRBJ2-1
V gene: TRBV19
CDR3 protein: CACSSMTGNNEQFF
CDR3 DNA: TGTGCCTGTAGTTCGATGACAGGGAACAATGAGCAGTTCTTC

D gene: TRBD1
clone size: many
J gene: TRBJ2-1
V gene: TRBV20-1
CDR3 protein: CSAPGQREQFF
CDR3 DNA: TGCAGTGCGCCGGGACAGCGCGAGCAGTTCTTC

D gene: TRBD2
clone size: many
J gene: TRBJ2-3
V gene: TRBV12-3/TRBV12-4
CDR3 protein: CASSPGLAAGTDTQYF
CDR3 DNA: TGTGCCAGCAGTCCAGGACTAGCGGCGGGCACAGATACGCAGTATTTT

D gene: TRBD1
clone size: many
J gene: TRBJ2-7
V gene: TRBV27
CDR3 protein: CASSSTTGVGTYEQYF
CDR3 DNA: TGTGCCAGCAGTTCCACCACAGGGGTAGGAACCTACGAGCAGTACTTC

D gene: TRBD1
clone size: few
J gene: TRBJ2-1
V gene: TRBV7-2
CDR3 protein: CASSARQGNEQFF
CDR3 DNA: TGTGCCAGCAGCGCCCGACAGGGCAATGAGCAGTTCTTC

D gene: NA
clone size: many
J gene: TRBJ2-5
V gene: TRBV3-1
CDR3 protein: CASSQERTAQETQYF
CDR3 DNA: TGTGCCAGCAGCCAAGAGAGGACCGCGCAAGAGACCCAGTACTTC

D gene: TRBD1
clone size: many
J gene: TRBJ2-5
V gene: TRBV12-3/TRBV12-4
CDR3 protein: CASSDWTGQETQYF
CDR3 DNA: TGTGCCAGCAGCGACTGGACAGGGCAAGAGACCCAGTACTTC

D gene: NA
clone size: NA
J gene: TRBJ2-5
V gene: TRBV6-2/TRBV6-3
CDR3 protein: CASSYLETTQLQETQYF
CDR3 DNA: TGTGCCAGCAGTTACCTGGAAACAACACAGCTCCAAGAGACCCAGTACTTC

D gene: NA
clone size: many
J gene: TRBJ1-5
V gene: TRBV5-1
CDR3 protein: CASQDTYSNQPQHF
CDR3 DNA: TGCGCCAGCCAGGACACCTATAGCAATCAGCCCCAGCATTTT